This paragraph reports one T cell receptor beta chain. Its antigen is as yet unknown. Naive CD8 T cells underwent sorting with the CD8+CD4-CCR7+CD45RA+ definition. V was clipped by 1 base and J by 3 bases, with 7 bases between them. Germline lookup yields CDR1 LNHDA and CDR2 SQIVND (reference sequence). The CDR3 runs 13 residues. These data originate in a study of molecular identifiers for immune sequencing clone quantification. Study conclusions and caveats: The study found clones above 20 RNA copies held over 99% of effector molecules and under 1% in naive cells.

TCRdb fed the PCR reads into MiXCR, producing one record per CDR3 protein. This table has 400,000 to 600,000 distinct CDR3 sequences, around 23% appearing once. This clonotype was sampled from a human donor in good health. Some libraries in this study had Jurkat cell RNA spiked in. The rearrangement uses TRBV19 and TRBJ2-7; no clear D. The specimen was naive CD8+ T cells from blood, with Jurkat cell RNA spiked in. Sample subset: FACS-sorted CD8+CD4-CCR7+CD45RA+ naive T cells. This CDR3 is CASSIGTVYEQYF. CDR3 nucleotide sequence: TGTGCCAGTAGTATAGGTACAGTCTACGAGCAGTACTTC.